The rows below give T cell receptor beta chains drawn from one sample of a study of blood T cells in healthy people across ages. TCRdb redid the calling of the 5' RACE reads with MiXCR, one entry per CDR3 protein. This sample has 550,000 to 800,000 distinct CDR3 sequences; roughly 32% occur once, and the top ten carry just over 15%. The sample consisted of blood. The source is a woman over 75 in good health. Each CDR3 is given with its conserved first and last residue. The D gene is left open where the match is weak. Only part of the rows carry a size: once, few, many, or a class if the clone is expanded.

V gene: TRBV30
clone size: -
D gene: -
J gene: TRBJ1-6
CDR3 DNA: TGTGCCTGGAGTGAGGGTTGGGACTCACCCCTCCACTTT
CDR3 protein: CAWSEGWDSPLHF

V gene: TRBV12-3/TRBV12-4
clone size: many
D gene: -
J gene: TRBJ1-2
CDR3 DNA: TGTGCCAGCAGTTTAGTTCAAACAGATGGCTACACCTTC
CDR3 protein: CASSLVQTDGYTF

V gene: TRBV30
clone size: few
D gene: -
J gene: TRBJ2-5
CDR3 DNA: TGTGCCTGGAGTGTACGACGAGGGGGCCAAGAGACCCAGTACTTC
CDR3 protein: CAWSVRRGGQETQYF

V gene: TRBV5-1
clone size: many
D gene: TRBD1
J gene: TRBJ2-5
CDR3 DNA: TGCGCCAGCAGCCATCGGACAGGGGGACTCCAAGAGACCCAGTACTTC
CDR3 protein: CASSHRTGGLQETQYF

V gene: TRBV15
clone size: many
D gene: -
J gene: TRBJ2-7
CDR3 DNA: TGTGCCACCAGCAGAGACGAGACTAGAGTCTACGAGCAGTACTTC
CDR3 protein: CATSRDETRVYEQYF

V gene: TRBV10-2
clone size: -
D gene: TRBD1
J gene: TRBJ1-1
CDR3 DNA: TGCGCCAGCAGGGGACAGGTGAACACTGAAGCTTTCTTT
CDR3 protein: CASRGQVNTEAFF

V gene: TRBV6-1
clone size: -
D gene: -
J gene: TRBJ1-1
CDR3 DNA: TGTGCCAGCAGTGCGGGACAACCCGGGAGTAAAGCTTTCTTT
CDR3 protein: CASSAGQPGSKAFF

V gene: TRBV20-1
clone size: -
D gene: TRBD2
J gene: TRBJ2-7
CDR3 DNA: TGCAGTGCTAGCGGGAGGGCATCCTACGAGCAGTACTTC
CDR3 protein: CSASGRASYEQYF

V gene: TRBV29-1
clone size: many
D gene: -
J gene: TRBJ2-3
CDR3 DNA: TGCAGCGTTGATTTCGGGGGCTTTAGCACAGATACGCAGTATTTT
CDR3 protein: CSVDFGGFSTDTQYF

V gene: TRBV20-1
clone size: few
D gene: -
J gene: TRBJ1-2
CDR3 DNA: TGCAGTGCTATCGGCGTAGGTCAGGGGCCCAACTATGGCTACACCTTC
CDR3 protein: CSAIGVGQGPNYGYTF

V gene: TRBV20-1
clone size: -
D gene: -
J gene: TRBJ1-5
CDR3 DNA: TGCAGTGCTAGAGCCGCCGGGAATAATCAGCCCCAGCATTTT
CDR3 protein: CSARAAGNNQPQHF

V gene: TRBV7-2
clone size: -
D gene: TRBD1
J gene: TRBJ2-7
CDR3 DNA: TGTGCCAGCAGCAGACGGACAGGGGCTTATCGGGGCGAGCAGTACTTC
CDR3 protein: CASSRRTGAYRGEQYF

V gene: TRBV4-2
clone size: many
D gene: -
J gene: TRBJ2-7
CDR3 DNA: TGTGCCAGCAGCCCCGACAGATCCTACGAGCAGTACTTC
CDR3 protein: CASSPDRSYEQYF

V gene: TRBV29-1
clone size: -
D gene: TRBD2
J gene: TRBJ2-2
CDR3 DNA: TGCAGCGCCGAACCTCGGACTAGCGGAAACGGGGAACTGTTTTTT
CDR3 protein: CSAEPRTSGNGELFF

V gene: TRBV4-2
clone size: -
D gene: TRBD1
J gene: TRBJ2-7
CDR3 DNA: TGTGCCAGTAGCCAGGGACAGCTCTACGGGCAGTACTTC
CDR3 protein: CASSQGQLYGQYF

V gene: TRBV29-1
clone size: many
D gene: -
J gene: TRBJ2-1
CDR3 DNA: TGCAGCGTTGAACGGGGCGTACCCTCCTACAATGAGCAGTTCTTC
CDR3 protein: CSVERGVPSYNEQFF

V gene: TRBV12-3/TRBV12-4
clone size: -
D gene: -
J gene: TRBJ2-3
CDR3 DNA: TGTGCCAGCAGCTCTAGGACAGCAGGTGTGCAGTATTTT
CDR3 protein: CASSSRTAGVQYF

V gene: TRBV15
clone size: few
D gene: -
J gene: TRBJ2-6
CDR3 DNA: TGTGCCACCAGCAGACGTAGCTCTGGGGCCAACGTCCTGACTTTC
CDR3 protein: CATSRRSSGANVLTF

V gene: TRBV20-1
clone size: few
D gene: -
J gene: TRBJ1-5
CDR3 DNA: TGCAGTGCTAGAGATTTGAGAGGATTCAATCAGCCCCAGCATTTT
CDR3 protein: CSARDLRGFNQPQHF

V gene: TRBV14
clone size: few
D gene: TRBD2
J gene: TRBJ2-3
CDR3 DNA: TGTGCCAGCAGCCAAGATAGGCTAGCGGGAGCGCAGTATTTT
CDR3 protein: CASSQDRLAGAQYF

V gene: TRBV4-1
clone size: many
D gene: TRBD2
J gene: TRBJ2-3
CDR3 DNA: TGCGCCAGCAGATGGACTAGCGGGTCTGATACGCAGTATTTT
CDR3 protein: CASRWTSGSDTQYF

V gene: TRBV7-9
clone size: -
D gene: -
J gene: TRBJ2-7
CDR3 DNA: TGTGCCAGCAGCTTAGCACGACCAGGGTACGAGCAGTACTTC
CDR3 protein: CASSLARPGYEQYF

V gene: TRBV2
clone size: many
D gene: TRBD1
J gene: TRBJ1-4
CDR3 DNA: TGTGCCAGCAGTCAGACAGGGCGGGGTGAAAAACTGTTTTTT
CDR3 protein: CASSQTGRGEKLFF

V gene: TRBV28
clone size: many
D gene: TRBD1
J gene: TRBJ2-3
CDR3 DNA: TGTGCCAGCACCCATAGACAGGGCGGCACAGATACGCAGTATTTT
CDR3 protein: CASTHRQGGTDTQYF

V gene: TRBV29-1
clone size: -
D gene: -
J gene: TRBJ1-1
CDR3 DNA: TGCAGCGTCGCCCCGGGACTCCCGAACACTGAAGCTTTCTTT
CDR3 protein: CSVAPGLPNTEAFF

V gene: TRBV3-1
clone size: many
D gene: -
J gene: TRBJ2-3
CDR3 DNA: TGTGCCAGCAGCCCCTGGGACGGCACAGATACGCAGTATTTT
CDR3 protein: CASSPWDGTDTQYF

V gene: TRBV7-2
clone size: many
D gene: -
J gene: TRBJ1-6
CDR3 DNA: TGTGCCAGCAGCTTCCGAGGACAGTCTAATTCACCCCTCCACTTT
CDR3 protein: CASSFRGQSNSPLHF